The 7 T cell receptor beta chains given below trace back to one sample, sequenced in a study of blood T cell repertoires in COVID-19. Profiled with immunoSEQ multiplex PCR; TCRdb holds only in-frame clones, not every one. The data contain around 130,000 clones, around 83% of them singletons. The sequencing sample was made of peripheral blood. These receptors all stem from a human donor in a cohort sampled during active COVID-19.

This rearrangement joins TRBV20-1 to TRBJ1-1; the match to TRBD1 covers 9 bases. The CDR3 extends over 11 amino acids. CDR1 and CDR2 (germline): DFQATT, SNEGSKA (reference sequence). V lost 5 bases and J lost 11; bases outside the gene matches: 6. The CDR3 is CSARRDRDAFF. The CDR3 DNA reads TGCAGTGCTCGCCGGGACAGGGACGCTTTCTTT.

This chain joins TRBV13 and TRBJ1-1; 7 bases map to TRBD1. Germline CDR1 PRHDT, CDR2 FYEKMQ (reference sequence). J lost 8 bases, V lost 4 bases, and 10 bases had no gene match. The CDR3 is made up of 14 amino acids. CDR3 protein: CASSSGTAPGEAFF. In nucleotides, the CDR3 is TGTGCCAGCAGCTCCGGGACAGCCCCCGGGGAAGCTTTCTTT.

This clone was observed many times. For the CDR3, the DNA is TGTGCCAGCAGCTCAACAACATCAACCTTGAACACTGAAGCTTTCTTT. It codes for CASSSTTSTLNTEAFF. The rearrangement joins TRBV7-2 to TRBJ1-1; no definite D call. The CDR3 is 16 residues long. Germline loops: CDR1 SGHTA, CDR2 FQGNSA. With 4 bases removed from V and 0 bases from J, the gap between germline ends came to 15 bases.

The chain recombines TRBV7-9 with TRBJ1-1; the D gene is possibly TRBD1 (5 bases). Germline V gives CDR1 SEHNR, CDR2 FQNEAQ (reference sequence). Trimming left V 5 bases short and J 3 bases short, with 13 bases between. The CDR3 sequence is 14 residues long. CDR3 coding DNA: TGTGCCAGCAGCCGAGGCAGGGATTACACTGAAGCTTTCTTT. Its translation is CASSRGRDYTEAFF.

The rearrangement links TRBV5-1 to TRBJ2-3, with 8 nucleotides matching TRBD2. The V segment lost 2 bases and the J segment 5 bases; nucleotides outside the gene matches: 7. Germline V gives CDR1 SGHRS, CDR2 YFSETQ. The CDR3 sequence is 15 residues long. The CDR3 bases are TGCGCCAGCAGCTTTGACGGGGGGGCCAAAGATACGCAGTATTTT. Encoded protein: CASSFDGGAKDTQYF.

CDR3 DNA sequence: TGCGCCAGCAGCCCATGGACAGGGGCTAACACTGAAGCTTTCTTT. Translating it yields CASSPWTGANTEAFF. The chain couples TRBV4-1 to TRBJ1-1; TRBD1 matches 9 bases. CDR1 MGHRA and CDR2 YSYEKL come from the germline V gene. V lost 4 bases to trimming and J lost 2 bases; unmatched junction nucleotides: 5. This CDR3 is built from 15 residues.

The rearrangement uses TRBV3-1 (or the pseudogene TRBV3-2) and TRBJ1-2; D is ambiguous. Trimming stripped 4 bases from V and 7 bases from J, with 10 bases between. Germline CDR1 is LGHDT and CDR2 is YNNKEL (reference sequence). The CDR3 length is 12 residues. DNA of the CDR3: TGTGCCAGCAGCCCGAGGGTGGGTGGCTACACCTTC. This encodes CASSPRVGGYTF.